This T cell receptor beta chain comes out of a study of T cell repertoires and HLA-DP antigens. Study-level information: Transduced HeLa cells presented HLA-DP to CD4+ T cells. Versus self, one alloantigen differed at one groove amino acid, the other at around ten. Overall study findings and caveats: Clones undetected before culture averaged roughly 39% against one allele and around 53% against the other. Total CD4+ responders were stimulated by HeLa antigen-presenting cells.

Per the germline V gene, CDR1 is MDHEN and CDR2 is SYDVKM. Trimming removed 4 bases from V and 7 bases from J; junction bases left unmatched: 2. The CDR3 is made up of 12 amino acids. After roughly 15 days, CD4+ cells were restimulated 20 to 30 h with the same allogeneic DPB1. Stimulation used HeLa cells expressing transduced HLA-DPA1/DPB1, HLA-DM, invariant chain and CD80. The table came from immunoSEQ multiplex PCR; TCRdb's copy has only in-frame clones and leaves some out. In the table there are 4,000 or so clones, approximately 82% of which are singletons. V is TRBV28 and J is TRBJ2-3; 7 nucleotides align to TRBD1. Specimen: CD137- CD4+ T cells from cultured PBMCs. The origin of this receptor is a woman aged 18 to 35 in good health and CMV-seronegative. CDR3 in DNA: TGTGCCAGCAGTTCAGGGGGAAATACGCAGTATTTT. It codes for CASSSGGNTQYF.